Only a few counts were recorded for the clone carrying this T cell receptor (beta chain). This record comes from a study of Ad26.COV2.S vaccination and SARS-CoV-2 variants. This CDR3 region has 14 residues. From germline, CDR1 is KGHSH and CDR2 LQKENI. After removal of 3 bases from V and 4 bases from J, the junction contained 4 bases not matched to a gene. This sample's treatment: about 20 received Ad26.COV2.S at low or high dose, single or two shots; roughly 5 received placebo; per-sample allocation not given. Samples were taken on day 63 after the first vaccine or placebo injection. Measured with immunoSEQ multiplex PCR; TCRdb has only the in-frame clones, and not every one. The table shows about 320,000 clones, with 85% occurring only once.

The chain links TRBV18 to TRBJ2-3, with 7 bases matching TRBD1. The TCR originated in a person between 18 and 60 years old who received the Ad26.COV2.S COVID-19 vaccine or a placebo. Source: peripheral blood, taken in a trial of Ad26.COV2.S vaccine versus placebo. The CDR3 sequence: CASSPGTGADTQYF. The CDR3 DNA sequence: TGTGCCAGCTCACCGGGTACAGGGGCAGATACGCAGTATTTT.